The clone carrying this TCR beta chain occurred many times. As yet, its antigen is unknown. The record originates from a study of identical twins. Study-level results: Whereas memory repertoires showed no such difference, abundant cord blood beta clonotypes carried fewer insertions. With beta out-of-frame sequences, excess sharing by twins was weaker.

Germline CDR1 SGHRS, CDR2 YFSETQ. V gave up 4 bases and J gave up 7 bases; unmatched junction bases: 17. The CDR3 sequence is 18 residues long. Template switching added a universal primer binding site, and final cDNA carried unique molecular identifiers. TCRdb re-called the 5' RACE reads with MiXCR, one entry per CDR3 protein. Among under 300,000 distinct CDR3 sequences, roughly 12% were seen once, and the ten largest hold 4%. These same records also appear under a second study, on yellow fever vaccine responses in identical twins.

The origin of this receptor is a woman aged 18-29 years in good health. The chain employs TRBV5-1 and TRBJ2-1, with TRBD2 matching 10 bases. Sequencing was performed on memory (CD45RO+) T cells sorted from blood. The chain's CDR3 is CASSGGWPSGRQGNEQFF. CDR3 coding DNA: TGCGCCAGCAGCGGGGGTTGGCCTAGCGGGAGACAAGGGAATGAGCAGTTCTTC. Looking up the rest from reference TRBV5-1 and TRBJ2-1 gives the full variable domain: KAGVTQTPRYLIKTRGQQVTLSCSPISGHRSVSWYQQTPGQGLQFLFEYFSETQRNKGNFPGRFSGRQFSNSRSEMNVSTLELGDSALYLCASSGGWPSGRQGNEQFFGPGTRLTVL.